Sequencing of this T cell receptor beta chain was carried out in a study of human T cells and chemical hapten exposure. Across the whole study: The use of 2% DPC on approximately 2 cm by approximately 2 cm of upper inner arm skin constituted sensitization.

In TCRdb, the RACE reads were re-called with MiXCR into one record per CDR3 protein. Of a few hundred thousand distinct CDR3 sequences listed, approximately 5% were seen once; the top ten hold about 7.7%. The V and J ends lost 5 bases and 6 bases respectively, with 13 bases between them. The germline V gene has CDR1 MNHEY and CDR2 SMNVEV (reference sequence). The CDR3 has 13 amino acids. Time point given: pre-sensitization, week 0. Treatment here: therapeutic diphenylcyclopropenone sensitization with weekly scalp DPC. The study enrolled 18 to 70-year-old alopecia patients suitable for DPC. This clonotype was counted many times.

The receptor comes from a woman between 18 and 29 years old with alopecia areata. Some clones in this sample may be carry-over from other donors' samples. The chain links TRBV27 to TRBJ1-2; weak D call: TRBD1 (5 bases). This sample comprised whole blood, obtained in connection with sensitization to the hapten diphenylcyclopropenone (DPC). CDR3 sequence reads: CASSLRGADGYTF. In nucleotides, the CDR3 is TGTGCCAGCAGTCTCAGAGGGGCCGATGGCTACACCTTC.